This TCR beta chain was obtained from a study of PD-1 blockade in classical Hodgkin lymphoma (dated by TCRdb to the early 2020s). Study-wide context: Nivolumab dosing was 3 mg/kg intravenously every 2 weeks, continuing until either disease progression or unacceptable toxicity. A peripheral blood immune signature of response to PD-1 blockade in classical Hodgkin lymphoma was defined using TCR beta sequencing and CyTOF.

The meaning of the sample's time point label: cycle 2 day 1 (C2D1) of nivolumab. All trial patients had relapsed after autologous stem cell transplantation, with cohorts A, B and C differing in prior brentuximab vedotin exposure. The trial cohort comprised 56 patients with relapsed/refractory classical Hodgkin lymphoma whose best overall responses were complete response, partial response or progressive disease. In the multi-cohort phase II CheckMate 205 trial, trial patients received single-agent nivolumab. Best overall response was determined by an independent review committee according to the 2007 International Working Group response criteria. Trial PBMCs were collected just before the start of nivolumab (C1D1) and during therapy at cycle 2 day 1 and cycle 4 day 1. Peripheral blood was collected in 8 mL Vacutainer Cell Preparation Tubes, from which PBMCs were isolated by centrifugation and then cryopreserved.

In regard to this clone: This clone's antigen is unknown. The input lacks base qualities; no much larger clone sits a single base away.

The CDR3 spans 12 residues, from the cysteine through the phenylalanine. The retained sequence is limited to the CDR3, 36 bases, with the frame set at the first base. CDR1 SGHDT and CDR2 YYEEEE were looked up in the germline V gene. Relative to germline, V is 4 bases shorter and J is 0 bases shorter, with 5 bases between their ends. The Qiagen DNeasy kit was used to extract genomic DNA both from unsorted PBMCs and from the negatively selected CD4+ and CD8+ fractions. TCR beta CDR3 regions were subjected to amplification by immunoSEQ multiplex PCR with primers that anneal to V and J segments. Amplification bias was minimized using a synthetic immune receptor repertoire, and residual bias was removed computationally after sequencing. Under the source paper's analysis protocol: Repertoire diversity was quantified as the Shannon entropy index using custom Python scripts. Unsorted, CD4+ and CD8+ repertoires were analyzed separately, except in combined analyses where CD4+ and CD8+ sequences were merged in silico. Clonal expansion was defined as at least a 2-fold frequency increase after treatment relative to C1D1, with a pseudocount of 0.5 for undetected baseline clones. Clones with 0 or 1 copy at C1D1 were classified as singleton clones, and clones with 2 or more copies were classified as non-singleton clones. Clones expanded in unsorted samples were annotated as CD4+, CD8+ or unknown by matching protein sequences in sorted samples from the same patient. Wilcoxon tests on paired samples were used to test changes in diversity from C1D1 to C4D1. Held by TCRdb, this immuneACCESS table contains in-frame sequences only and omits some clones. Under half of the omission traces to an unresolved V gene where checked; the cause of the rest is unknown. D and trimming were read from the DNA, whereas the V and J calls and clone size are those reported in that table. In all, the sample holds around 70,000 clones, and 71% of those were seen once. The ten largest make up roughly 9% of the sample.

General conclusions and limits of the study: Baseline TCR diversity was reported to be lower in newly diagnosed patients than in healthy donors and to be lower still in relapsed/refractory patients. Among trial patients, those achieving complete response had baseline diversity similar to that of newly diagnosed patients, while diversity was significantly lower in partial responders and progressors. Diversity was lower in patients who began nivolumab less than 1 year after ASCT, so these patients were left out of later analyses to avoid confounding by immune reconstitution. The study was limited to a single clinical trial cohort, and causes of repertoire differences, possibly disease activity or prior therapy, remained undefined. A significant rise by C4D1 was seen in CD4+ but not CD8+ TCR diversity (p=0.0027 vs p=0.16), with the rise being most apparent in complete responders (p=0.02).

Sequenced material: peripheral blood mononuclear cells (PBMCs), taken before the second cycle of nivolumab. This clonotype was sampled from a human donor with classical Hodgkin lymphoma. The V gene is TRBV5-6 and the J gene is TRBJ2-7, with the D gene too uncertain to name. The CDR3 region reads CASSLYSYEQYF. The DNA sequence reads TGTGCCAGCAGCCTATACTCCTACGAGCAGTACTTC.